The TCR beta chain described here comes from a study of read filtering for tumor transcriptome and immune sequencing. Findings and caveats of the study: Sorted CD138-negative bone marrow cells were not purified T cells.

This clonotype was recorded at least ten times. Its antigen is undetermined. V shed 9 bases and J shed 1 base, with 13 bases lying between them. The CDR3 loop spans 13 amino acids. Germline V gene lookup returns CDR1 SGHRS and CDR2 YFSETQ. From 300 to 450 ng of RNA, a library with molecular barcoded alpha/delta and beta/gamma adaptors was made. TCRdb fed the reads into MiXCR, producing one record per CDR3 protein. The sample lists about 39,000 distinct CDR3 sequences; 13% to 15% were seen once. The source material was a population of CD138-negative cells sorted from bone marrow. The TCR was taken from a donor at least 40 years old with multiple myeloma. V and J are TRBV5-1 and TRBJ1-1; D gene uncertain. The CDR3 loop is CATRSSENTEAFF. The CDR3 DNA reads as TGCGCCACACGCTCCTCGGAGAACACTGAAGCTTTCTTT.